Below are 21 T cell receptor beta chains sequenced from a single sample in a study of cytomegalovirus exposure and HLA in healthy donors. PCR involved 60 Vbeta and 13 Jbeta primers. Sequencing used immunoSEQ multiplex PCR; TCRdb keeps in-frame clones, though not all of them. The sample carries around 200,000 clones, 80% recorded once. Sequencing was performed on PBMCs. The receptor set was obtained from a boy between 10 and 17 years old in good health and CMV-seronegative.

The chain has TRBV5-4 and TRBJ1-2; 10 bases map to TRBD1. Germline V CDR1 and CDR2: SGHNT, YYREEE (reference sequence). With 5 bases clipped from V and 3 bases from J, the junction kept 19 bases outside the gene matches. This CDR3 comprises 19 residues. CDR3 amino acids: CASSKDPGTGAISDYGYTF. Written as DNA, the CDR3 is TGTGCCAGCAGTAAGGATCCCGGGACAGGGGCAATATCGGACTATGGCTACACCTTC.

This clone was observed a few times. The chain uses TRBV30 and TRBJ1-5; D is ambiguous. Trimming left V 3 bases short and J 0 bases short, with 6 bases between. The CDR3 has 13 residues. CDR1 GTSNPN and CDR2 SVGIG come from the germline V gene (reference sequence). The CDR3 DNA reads TGTGCCTGGAGCAGAAATAGCAATCAGCCCCAGCATTTT. Protein product: CAWSRNSNQPQHF.

The V gene is TRBV7-3, the J gene TRBJ1-1; D possibly corresponds to TRBD1 (6 bases). V was cut by 6 bases and J by 1 base, with 9 bases left in between. Looked up from germline, CDR1 is SGHTA and CDR2 is FQGTGA. CDR3 length: 13 amino acids. The CDR3, as DNA: TGTGCCAGCAGAAGGACAGCGAACACTGAAGCTTTCTTT. This gives the protein CASRRTANTEAFF.

This clone was detected a few times. This chain links TRBV11-2 with TRBJ2-1; 14 bases align to TRBD2. Germline trimming cut 5 bases from V and 4 bases from J; bases unmatched to any gene: 10. Germline V gene sequence: CDR1 SGHAT, CDR2 FQNNGV. The CDR3 has 18 residues. In DNA, the CDR3 is TGTGCCAGCAGCCTAACCGGGACTAGCGGGAGCTCATACAATGAGCAGTTCTTC. It codes for CASSLTGTSGSSYNEQFF.

The chain employs TRBV19 and TRBJ2-2; 7 nucleotides line up with TRBD1. Looked up from germline, CDR1 is LNHDA and CDR2 is SQIVND (reference sequence). After removal of 9 bases from V and 5 bases from J, the junction contained 15 bases not matched to a gene. This CDR3 contains 16 residues. The CDR3 is CASRGDRVSRTGELFF. For the CDR3, the DNA is TGTGCCAGCAGAGGAGACAGGGTTTCTAGGACCGGGGAGCTGTTTTTT. The full variable domain, its missing parts supplied by reference TRBV19 and TRBJ2-2, is DGGITQSPKYLFRKEGQNVTLSCEQNLNHDAMYWYRQDPGQGLRLIYYSQIVNDFQKGDIAEGYSVSREKKESFPLTVTSAQKNPTAFYLCASRGDRVSRTGELFFGEGSRLTVL.

The V and J genes are TRBV19 and TRBJ1-6; 9 bases are shared with TRBD1. CDR1 LNHDA and CDR2 SQIVND come from the germline V gene (reference sequence). Trimming took 8 bases from V and 6 from J; bases not matched to a gene: 8. The CDR3 totals 15 residues. The CDR3 reads CASGPTGGFNSPLHF. In nucleotides, the CDR3 is TGTGCCAGTGGGCCGACAGGGGGATTTAATTCACCCCTCCACTTT.

This chain uses TRBV19 with TRBJ1-4, with 7 bases that match TRBD1. This CDR3 has 16 residues. J was trimmed by 6 bases and V by 2 bases; bases with no gene match: 9. Germline V gives CDR1 LNHDA, CDR2 SQIVND (reference sequence). The CDR3 loop reads CASSINGQGGDEKLFF. The CDR3 DNA follows: TGTGCCAGTAGTATAAATGGTCAGGGGGGCGATGAAAAACTGTTTTTT.

V and J are TRBV7-3 and TRBJ2-1, with 15 nucleotides matching TRBD2. V shed 5 bases, J shed 4 bases, and the junction held 3 bases outside the gene matches. The length of the CDR3 is 16 residues. Germline lookup yields CDR1 SGHTA and CDR2 FQGTGA. The CDR3 region is CASSAGTSGGYNEQFF. CDR3 bases: TGTGCCAGCAGCGCCGGGACTAGCGGGGGGTACAATGAGCAGTTCTTC.

The gene calls are TRBV27 and TRBJ1-3; possible D gene TRBD1, 5 bases. The CDR3 is made up of 14 amino acids. Germline V lookup: CDR1 MNHEY, CDR2 SMNVEV (reference sequence). Trimming pared 3 bases from V and 2 bases from J, leaving 8 bases between. For the CDR3, the DNA is TGTGCCAGCAGTTTGGCAGGGACTGGAAACACCATATATTTT. Its protein is CASSLAGTGNTIYF.

This clone has more than one count but fewer than ten. V and J are TRBV5-1 and TRBJ2-2, with 8 nucleotides matching TRBD2. CDR3 size: 14 residues. The V and J ends lost 2 bases and 7 bases, in that order; junction bases with no gene match: 4. The germline gives CDR1 SGHRS, CDR2 YFSETQ. Here the CDR3 reads CASSLGLAIGELFF. For the CDR3, the DNA is TGCGCCAGCAGCTTAGGACTAGCAATCGGGGAGCTGTTTTTT. The full variable domain, rest sourced from reference TRBV5-1 and TRBJ2-2, is KAGVTQTPRYLIKTRGQQVTLSCSPISGHRSVSWYQQTPGQGLQFLFEYFSETQRNKGNFPGRFSGRQFSNSRSEMNVSTLELGDSALYLCASSLGLAIGELFFGEGSRLTVL.

The chain uses TRBV7-6 and TRBJ1-1; D is unclear. The ends were cut back, 2 bases at V and 1 base at J, with 11 bases in the middle. The CDR3 is 15 residues long. CDR1 is SGHVS and CDR2 is FNYEAQ in the germline V gene. The DNA for the CDR3 is TGTGCCAGCAGCTTATTACCAGTTTCGAACACTGAAGCTTTCTTT. Translation: CASSLLPVSNTEAFF.

This clone showed up just once. The CDR3 protein is CASSLQGLAGALEQYF. The CDR3 coding sequence is TGTGCCAGCAGCCTACAAGGACTAGCGGGAGCTCTCGAGCAGTACTTC. The chain links TRBV2 to TRBJ2-7; TRBD2 matches at 13 bases. Germline CDR1 SNHLY, CDR2 FYNNEI. CDR3 length equals 16 residues. Trimming at V came to 6 bases and at J to 6 bases, leaving 11 bases not matched to a gene.

This chain uses TRBV6-4 with TRBJ2-1; D might be TRBD2 (6 bases). Per the germline V gene, CDR1 is MRHNA and CDR2 is SNTAGT. This CDR3 is built from 15 residues. Trimming stripped 4 bases from V and 8 bases from J, with 18 bases between. CDR3 in amino acids: CASSVSGTPLDEQFF. CDR3 bases: TGTGCCAGCAGTGTATCCGGGACTCCACTAGATGAGCAGTTCTTC.

The gene calls are TRBV18 and TRBJ1-1; D perhaps matches TRBD1 (5 bases). Germline V lookup: CDR1 KGHSH, CDR2 LQKENI. V dropped 1 base and J dropped 1 base, with 10 bases sitting between them. This CDR3 region has 15 residues. Written as DNA, the CDR3 is TGTGCCAGCTCACCACGGGGGGACGGGAACACTGAAGCTTTCTTT. This encodes CASSPRGDGNTEAFF. Full variable domain (remainder filled in from reference TRBV18 and TRBJ1-1): NAGVMQNPRHLVRRRGQEARLRCSPMKGHSHVYWYRQLPEEGLKFMVYLQKENIIDESGMPKERFSAEFPKEGPSILRIQQVVRGDSAAYFCASSPRGDGNTEAFFGQGTRLTVV.

The rearrangement joins TRBV5-1 to TRBJ1-6; D uncertain. The germline gives CDR1 SGHRS, CDR2 YFSETQ. CDR3 length: 15 residues. The ends were cut back, 0 bases at V and 12 bases at J, with 16 bases in the middle. The CDR3 reads CASSLARGRAVPLHF. CDR3 sequence (DNA): TGCGCCAGCAGCTTGGCACGGGGTAGAGCTGTACCCCTCCACTTT.

The CDR3 DNA reads as TGTGCCAGCAGCATACAGGGGACGGGCGGGGAGCTGTTTTTT. Protein sequence: CASSIQGTGGELFF. This sequence joins TRBV5-4 and TRBJ2-2; TRBD1 matches 7 bases. This CDR3 spans 14 amino acids. The J segment lost 7 bases and the V segment lost 4 bases, leaving 7 bases of the junction unmatched. Germline CDR1 reads SGHNT; CDR2 reads YYREEE (reference sequence).

This clone was counted once. J is TRBJ2-7 and V is TRBV27, with D possibly matching TRBD1 (6 bases). Germline-derived CDR1 and CDR2 are MNHEY and SMNVEV (reference sequence). This CDR3 spans 12 amino acids. The V end lost 4 bases, the J end lost 4 bases, and 8 bases lay between the germline ends. CDR3 amino acids: CASSSRGYEQYF. DNA for the CDR3: TGTGCCAGCAGTTCCAGGGGATACGAGCAGTACTTC.

The chain recombines TRBV6-5 with TRBJ1-6; tentatively, D is TRBD1 (6 bases). The CDR3 totals 13 residues. V was pared by 4 bases and J by 10 bases, with 11 bases between. Germline V CDR1 and CDR2: MNHEY, SVGAGI. CDR3 DNA sequence: TGTGCCAGCAGTTCCGGGGGGGCCTCACCCCTCCACTTT. This gives the protein CASSSGGASPLHF.

This chain joins TRBV4-1 and TRBJ1-1; D is undetermined. Trimming cost V 0 bases and J 1 base, with 9 bases left between them. Germline V CDR1 and CDR2: MGHRA, YSYEKL. The length of the CDR3 is 15 residues. CDR3 coding DNA: TGCGCCAGCAGCCAAGACGAACAGCCGAACACTGAAGCTTTCTTT. Protein: CASSQDEQPNTEAFF.

The chain has TRBV5-1 and TRBJ2-1; 9 nucleotides agree with TRBD1. The trim removed 7 bases at V and 5 bases at J, leaving 16 bases unmatched. The CDR3 runs to 17 residues. CDR1 and CDR2 from the germline V gene are SGHRS and YFSETQ. CDR3 protein: CASGPRPDRGRDNEQFF. The CDR3 DNA reads as TGCGCCAGCGGGCCCCGGCCGGACAGGGGAAGGGACAATGAGCAGTTCTTC.

The chain couples TRBV5-1 to TRBJ2-1; a possible D gene is TRBD2 (6 bases). The germline CDR1 and CDR2 sequences are SGHRS and YFSETQ. V was shortened by 0 bases and J by 0 bases, with 10 bases between the two germline ends. This CDR3 region has 16 residues. In nucleotides, the CDR3 is TGCGCCAGCAGCTTGGAGCCCGGGAGCTCCTACAATGAGCAGTTCTTC. Its protein product is CASSLEPGSSYNEQFF.